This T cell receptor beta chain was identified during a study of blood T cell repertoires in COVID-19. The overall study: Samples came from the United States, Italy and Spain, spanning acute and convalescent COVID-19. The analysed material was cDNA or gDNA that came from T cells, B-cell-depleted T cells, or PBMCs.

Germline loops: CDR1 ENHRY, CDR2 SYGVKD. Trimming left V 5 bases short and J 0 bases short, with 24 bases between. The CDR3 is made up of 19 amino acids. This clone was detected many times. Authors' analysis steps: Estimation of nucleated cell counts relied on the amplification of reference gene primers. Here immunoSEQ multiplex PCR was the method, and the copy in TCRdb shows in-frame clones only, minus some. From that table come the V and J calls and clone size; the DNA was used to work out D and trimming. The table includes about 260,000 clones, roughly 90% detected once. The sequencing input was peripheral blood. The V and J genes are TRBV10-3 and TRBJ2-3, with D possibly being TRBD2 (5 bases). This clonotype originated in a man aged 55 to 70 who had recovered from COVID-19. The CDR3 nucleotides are TGTGCCATCAGTTCCGCCTTAGTAGCGAGAAACACTAGCACAGATACGCAGTATTTT. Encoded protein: CAISSALVARNTSTDTQYF.